Below are 24 T cell receptor beta chains sequenced from a single sample in a study of post-analysis software for immune sequencing data. These receptors have no identified antigens. Study-level results: There were roughly five TRBV segments more frequent in patients than controls, and TRBV5-6, TRBV5-1 and TRBV20-1 were among them.

TCR beta libraries were prepared from cDNA with unique molecular identifiers. Each CDR3 protein is one row after TCRdb ran MiXCR on the PCR reads. The sample has fewer than 900,000 distinct CDR3 sequences; around 42% are singletons. The sequencing input was blood. These receptor sequences come from a girl aged 5-17 years with multiple sclerosis.

This clonotype occurred a few times. V and J are TRBV20-1 and TRBJ2-5; 8 nucleotides align to TRBD1. Germline V gene data show CDR1 as DFQATT and CDR2 as SNEGSKA (reference sequence). This CDR3 is 13 amino acids long. The V segment lost 3 bases and the J segment 1 base; nucleotides outside the gene matches: 1. CDR3 residues: CSASDRGQETQYF. The CDR3 DNA reads as TGCAGTGCTAGTGACAGGGGCCAAGAGACCCAGTACTTC.

The J gene is TRBJ2-4, the V gene TRBV20-1, with a possible D match to TRBD1 (5 bases). The germline gives CDR1 DFQATT, CDR2 SNEGSKA (reference sequence). With 2 bases removed from V and 4 bases from J, the gap between germline ends came to 9 bases. This CDR3 is built from 13 residues. CDR3 loop: CSARTRVKNIQYF. In DNA form, the CDR3 reads TGCAGTGCTAGAACCAGGGTGAAAAACATTCAGTACTTC.

V is TRBV14 and J is TRBJ2-1; D is ambiguous. The CDR3 runs to 16 residues. Deletions cut 1 base from V and 5 bases from J, with 15 bases between. CDR1 and CDR2 (germline): SGHDN, FVKESK. This chain's CDR3 is CASSQGPQGPDNEQFF. As DNA, the CDR3 is TGTGCCAGCAGCCAAGGCCCCCAAGGCCCCGACAATGAGCAGTTCTTC. The full variable domain, completed using reference TRBV14 and TRBJ2-1, is EAGVTQFPSHSVIEKGQTVTLRCDPISGHDNLYWYRRVMGKEIKFLLHFVKESKQDESGMPNNRFLAERTGGTYSTLKVQPAELEDSGVYFCASSQGPQGPDNEQFFGPGTRLTVL.

The CDR3 loop reads CASSFWTGFSPQHF. The CDR3 DNA reads as TGTGCCAGCAGTTTTTGGACAGGCTTTTCGCCCCAGCATTTT. The chain employs TRBV28 and TRBJ1-5; TRBD1 agrees at 7 bases. This CDR3 is 14 amino acids long. Germline trimming cut 3 bases from V and 9 bases from J; bases unmatched to any gene: 8. The germline V gene has CDR1 MDHEN and CDR2 SYDVKM.

The rearrangement links TRBV7-3 to TRBJ2-7; a possible D gene is TRBD1 (5 bases). CDR3 size: 14 residues. Germline lookup yields CDR1 SGHTA and CDR2 FQGTGA. V was shortened by 2 bases and J by 6 bases, with 14 bases between the two germline ends. CDR3 sequence (DNA): TGTGCCAGCAGCTTACAAGGGGCCTACAGCGAGCAGTACTTC. Encoded protein: CASSLQGAYSEQYF.

The chain carries TRBV7-6 and TRBJ2-7; 9 bases map to TRBD2. V lost 6 bases to trimming and J lost 2 bases; unmatched junction nucleotides: 11. This CDR3 is 16 amino acids long. Germline V gives CDR1 SGHVS, CDR2 FNYEAQ. As DNA, the CDR3 is TGTGCCAGCAGTTGGACTAGCGAGAGTCCGACCTACGAGCAGTACTTC. Protein sequence: CASSWTSESPTYEQYF.

The chain links TRBV12-3 or TRBV12-4 to TRBJ1-5; weak D call: TRBD1 (5 bases). CDR3 length: 14 amino acids. The V and J ends lost 3 bases and 6 bases respectively, with 12 bases between them. The CDR3 bases are TGTGCCAGCAGTTTGGAAAGGGACGGTCAGCCCCAGCATTTT. It is translated as CASSLERDGQPQHF.

The V call is TRBV7-3, the J call TRBJ1-1; 8 bases are a match to TRBD1. J was trimmed by 4 bases and V by 5 bases; bases with no gene match: 3. The CDR3 loop spans 13 amino acids. Germline-derived CDR1 and CDR2 are SGHTA and FQGTGA. The CDR3 protein is CASSITGGTEAFF. The CDR3 nucleotides read TGTGCCAGCAGCATTACAGGGGGCACTGAAGCTTTCTTT.

This clonotype was counted only a few times. The chain employs TRBV2 and TRBJ2-1; 14 nucleotides match TRBD2. The CDR3 spans 16 residues. Germline V gives CDR1 SNHLY, CDR2 FYNNEI. The J segment lost 5 bases and the V segment lost 7 bases, leaving 7 bases of the junction unmatched. DNA of the CDR3: TGTGCCAGCATCCCGGGACTAGCGGGAGTCGACAATGAGCAGTTCTTC. It specifies CASIPGLAGVDNEQFF.

This clonotype was detected once. The chain joins TRBV29-1 to TRBJ2-3; no definite D call. The CDR3 contains 15 residues. Trimming stripped 4 bases from V and 5 bases from J, with 19 bases between. Germline V gene lookup returns CDR1 SQVTM and CDR2 ANQGSEA. The CDR3 nucleotides read TGCAGCGTTGCGTTCGGCCCCGCGCAACTAGATACGCAGTATTTT. It codes for CSVAFGPAQLDTQYF.

CDR3 bases: TGTGCCAGCAGCACCACAGGGGGGTCGGGTCAGCCCCAGCATTTT. It translates to CASSTTGGSGQPQHF. The chain employs TRBV9 and TRBJ1-5; TRBD1 aligns across 8 bases. The V segment lost 4 bases and the J segment 6 bases; nucleotides outside the gene matches: 9. CDR1 is SGDLS, CDR2 YYNGEE, per germline. This CDR3 contains 15 residues.

The chain links TRBV21-1 to TRBJ2-5; the D call in the table, TRBD1, was not verified against the DNA. TRBV21-1 corresponds to a pseudogene. The CDR3 is made up of 16 amino acids. The chain's CDR3 is CASSRGGTVEQETQYF. DNA for the CDR3: TGTGCCAGCAGCAGAGGGGGGACAGTTGAGCAAGAGACCCAGTACTTC.

As regards this clonotype: One junction end disagrees with the germline gene, perhaps due to a read error. This sequence joins TRBV7-9 and TRBJ2-1; D is perhaps TRBD1 (5 bases). Germline lookup yields CDR1 SEHNR and CDR2 FQNEAQ (reference sequence). The CDR3 runs to 12 residues. The CDR3 region has the DNA TGTGCTAGCACCTCAGGGCCGAATGAGCAGTTCTTC. As protein: CASTSGPNEQFF.

This clonotype was seen once. V gene TRBV12-3 or TRBV12-4 combines with J gene TRBJ2-1; 12 bases map to TRBD2. The CDR3 sequence is 16 residues long. J lost 8 bases, V lost 3 bases, and 8 bases had no gene match. The CDR3 DNA reads TGTGCCAGCAGTTTGGAGACTAGCGGGAGCCCACATGAGCAGTTCTTC. Its protein is CASSLETSGSPHEQFF.

This clonotype turned up a few times. The genes are TRBV29-1 and TRBJ1-2, with unresolved D. CDR1 is SQVTM, CDR2 ANQGSEA, per germline. The V and J ends lost 6 bases and 2 bases respectively, with 13 bases between them. CDR3 size: 13 residues. CDR3 sequence (DNA): TGCAGCGTCAGCGAAGAGACCAACTATGGCTACACCTTC. Its protein is CSVSEETNYGYTF. The full variable domain, in which reference TRBV29-1 and TRBJ1-2 provide the parts outside the CDR3, is SAVISQKPSRDICQRGTSLTIQCQVDSQVTMMFWYRQQPGQSLTLIATANQGSEATYESGFVIDKFPISRPNLTFSTLTVSNMSPEDSSIYLCSVSEETNYGYTFGSGTRLTVV.

This chain uses TRBV24-1 with TRBJ2-1; 7 bases are shared with TRBD1. The DNA end favors TRBJ2-7, so the J call may be wrong. CDR3 length equals 17 residues. The germline CDR1 and CDR2 sequences are KGHDR and SFDVKD. CDR3 DNA: TGTGCCACCAGTGACCTCGGGACAGATAGCTCCTACAATGAGCAGTACTTC. It translates to CATSDLGTDSSYNEQYF.

The CDR3 region is CASRSYSGGQETQYF. CDR3 nucleotide sequence: TGTGCCAGCAGGTCCTATAGCGGGGGTCAAGAGACCCAGTACTTC. The rearrangement joins TRBV7-8 to TRBJ2-5, with 9 bases identical to TRBD2. V lost 6 bases to trimming and J lost 2 bases; unmatched junction nucleotides: 7. There are 15 residues in the CDR3. The germline V gene encodes CDR1 SGHVS and CDR2 FQNEAQ. Together with reference TRBV7-8 and TRBJ2-5, the CDR3 gives the full variable domain: GAGVSQSPRYKVAKRGQDVALRCDPISGHVSLFWYQQALGQGPEFLTYFQNEAQLDKSGLPSDRFFAERPEGSVSTLKIQRTQQEDSAVYLCASRSYSGGQETQYFGPGTRLLVL.

The chain carries TRBV21-1 and TRBJ2-5; no DNA check was done on the table's D call, TRBD2. TRBV21-1 is a pseudogene segment. The CDR3 runs to 14 residues. DNA of the CDR3: TGTGCCAGCAGCCGGGGAGCGAACCAAGAGACCCAGTACTTC. Translation: CASSRGANQETQYF.

The chain combines TRBV29-1 with TRBJ1-1; 9 nucleotides agree with TRBD1. Losses at the gene ends were 1 base for V and 1 base for J; bases not matched to a gene: 1. The CDR3 is 14 residues long. Germline CDR1 reads SQVTM; CDR2 reads ANQGSEA. CDR3 in amino acids: CSVEGTGANTEAFF. CDR3 nucleotide sequence: TGCAGCGTTGAAGGGACAGGGGCGAACACTGAAGCTTTCTTT.

The table lists this clonotype with a few counts. This rearrangement joins TRBV25-1 to TRBJ2-5; 12 bases agree with TRBD2. With V trimmed by 6 bases and J by 4 bases, 6 bases remained unmatched. The CDR3 covers 15 residues. CDR1 is MGHDK and CDR2 is SYGVNS in the germline V gene. The CDR3 bases are TGTGCCAGCAGGACTAGCGGGAGCGTCGCAGAGACCCAGTACTTC. Protein sequence: CASRTSGSVAETQYF.

The rearrangement links TRBV9 to TRBJ2-1; D call uncertain. Trimming shortened V by 0 bases and J by 5 bases, and 9 bases separated the two germline ends. The CDR3 is 14 amino acids. The germline V gene encodes CDR1 SGDLS and CDR2 YYNGEE. For the CDR3, the DNA is TGTGCCAGCAGCGTAGATAGTGGGAACAATGAGCAGTTCTTC. This sequence encodes CASSVDSGNNEQFF.

CDR3 residues: CATSRGLAETYEQYF. The CDR3 coding sequence is TGTGCCACCAGCAGGGGACTAGCGGAAACCTACGAGCAGTACTTC. The rearrangement joins TRBV15 to TRBJ2-7; the match to TRBD2 covers 11 bases. The germline V gene has CDR1 LNHNV and CDR2 YYDKDF (reference sequence). This CDR3 has 15 residues. Losses at the gene ends were 3 bases for V and 2 bases for J; bases not matched to a gene: 3.

Only a few counts were recorded for this clonotype. The J gene is TRBJ1-4, the V gene TRBV28; TRBD1 aligns across 9 bases. CDR3 length: 19 residues. V was clipped by 3 bases and J by 8 bases; unmatched bases: 19. Germline V lookup: CDR1 MDHEN, CDR2 SYDVKM. Here the CDR3 reads CASSLIVWDRARLREKLFF. CDR3 nucleotide sequence: TGTGCCAGCAGTTTGATTGTTTGGGACAGGGCGCGCTTACGGGAAAAACTGTTTTTT.

The CDR3, as DNA: TGCGCCAGCAGCTTGGCCATAAGCGGGGGGTACAATGAGCAGTTCTTC. Translated, it gives CASSLAISGGYNEQFF. The chain recombines TRBV5-1 with TRBJ2-1, with 9 bases matching TRBD2. After removal of 0 bases from V and 4 bases from J, the junction contained 5 bases not matched to a gene. The CDR3 is 16 amino acids. Per germline, CDR1 SGHRS and CDR2 YFSETQ.